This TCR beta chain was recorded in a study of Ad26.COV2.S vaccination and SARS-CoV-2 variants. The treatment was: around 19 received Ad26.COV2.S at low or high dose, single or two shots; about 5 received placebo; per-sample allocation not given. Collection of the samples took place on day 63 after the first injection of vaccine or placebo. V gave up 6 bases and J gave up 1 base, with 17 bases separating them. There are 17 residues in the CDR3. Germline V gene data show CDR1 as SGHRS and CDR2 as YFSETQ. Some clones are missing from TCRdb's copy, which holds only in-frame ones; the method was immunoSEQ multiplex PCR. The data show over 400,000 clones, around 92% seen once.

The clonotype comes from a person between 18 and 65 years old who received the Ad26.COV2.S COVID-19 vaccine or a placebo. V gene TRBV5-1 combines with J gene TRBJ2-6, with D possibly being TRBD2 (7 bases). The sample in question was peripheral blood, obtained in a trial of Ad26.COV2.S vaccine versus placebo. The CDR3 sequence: CASTPGGDRSGANVLTF. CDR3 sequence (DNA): TGCGCCAGCACCCCGGGGGGCGACAGATCTGGGGCCAACGTCCTGACTTTC. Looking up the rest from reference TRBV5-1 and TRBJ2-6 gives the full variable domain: KAGVTQTPRYLIKTRGQQVTLSCSPISGHRSVSWYQQTPGQGLQFLFEYFSETQRNKGNFPGRFSGRQFSNSRSEMNVSTLELGDSALYLCASTPGGDRSGANVLTFGAGSRLTVL.